This TCR beta chain was found in a study of Ad26.COV2.S vaccination and SARS-CoV-2 variants. This clone was seen ten or more times. Sequencing was performed with immunoSEQ multiplex PCR; in TCRdb, only in-frame clones are kept and a portion is missing. The table shows just over 350,000 clones, with roughly 84% occurring only once. The sample's treatment: some 19 received Ad26.COV2.S at low or high dose, single or two shots; about 5 received placebo; per-sample allocation not given. The samples date from day 63 after the first vaccine or placebo injection. Germline V CDR1 and CDR2: GTSNPN, SVGIG (reference sequence). V was clipped by 1 base and J by 7 bases, with 10 bases between them. The CDR3 consists of 12 residues.

This sequence was found in a person between 18 and 60 years old who received the Ad26.COV2.S COVID-19 vaccine or a placebo. The rearrangement joins TRBV30 to TRBJ1-1; D remains ambiguous. The input for sequencing was peripheral blood, taken in a trial of Ad26.COV2.S vaccine versus placebo. The CDR3 spells CAWSGLTVEAFF. CDR3 DNA sequence: TGTGCCTGGAGTGGTCTGACGGTTGAAGCTTTCTTT.